This TCR beta chain came from a study of blood T cell repertoires in COVID-19. Repertoires were generated with immunoSEQ multiplex PCR, while TCRdb's copy carries only in-frame clones and drops some. Altogether tens of thousands of clones are present, approximately 90% being singletons, with the ten largest covering 7.5% to 9.5%. The ends were cut back, 4 bases at V and 7 bases at J, with 8 bases in the middle. The CDR3 is 11 amino acids. Germline-derived CDR1 and CDR2 are SQVTM and ANQGSEA. This clonotype was obtained from a woman in her thirties or forties with active COVID-19. Input material: peripheral blood. The chain is built from TRBV29-1 and TRBJ2-1; the D gene is possibly TRBD2 (5 bases). CDR3 protein: CSVAVANEQFF. CDR3 bases: TGCAGCGTTGCTGTAGCGAATGAGCAGTTCTTC.